Sequencing of this T cell receptor beta chain was carried out in a study of monozygotic twins with inflammatory bowel disease. Reanalyzing the 5' RACE reads, TCRdb keeps one entry per CDR3 protein, without DNA. The sample totals roughly 150,000 distinct CDR3 sequences. With respect to this clonotype: The antigen is undetermined.

The CDR3 consists of 13 residues. Per germline, CDR1 SQVTM and CDR2 ANQGSEA. Study-wide results and limits: Differing immunosuppressive treatments may have added variability to patient repertoires.

The chain uses TRBV29-1 and TRBJ2-7. The clonotype comes from a human donor with ulcerative colitis or Crohn's disease, or a healthy co-twin of an affected twin (not recorded which). Sample: blood. The CDR3: CSVREGRLGEQYF.